The 10 T cell receptor beta chains given below trace back to one sample, sequenced in a study of T cell repertoires in cytomegalovirus infection. TCRdb ran MiXCR on the reads and lists one entry per CDR3 protein. The sample records about 97,000 distinct CDR3 sequences, approximately 17% being singletons. Specimen: PBMCs. All receptors derive from a human donor in good health (CMV status not recorded). Some clones in this sample may be carry-over from other donors' samples.

This clonotype was counted at least ten times. This chain uses TRBV28 with TRBJ1-5; D may be TRBD1 (5 bases). This CDR3 region has 15 residues. V lost 5 bases, J lost 0 bases, and 11 bases lay in between. Per germline, CDR1 MDHEN and CDR2 SYDVKM. DNA for the CDR3: TGTGCCAGCAGTCCCGGGACGGTTAGCAATCAGCCCCAGCATTTT. Translated, it gives CASSPGTVSNQPQHF.

V gene TRBV11-1 combines with J gene TRBJ1-1; maybe TRBD1 (6 bases). Germline V gene data show CDR1 as SGHAT and CDR2 as FQDESV (reference sequence). This CDR3 region has 12 residues. The V gene lost 1 base and the J gene lost 11 bases, with 11 bases spanning the gap. CDR3 amino acids: CASSLDRDNAFF. The CDR3, as DNA: TGTGCCAGCAGCTTAGACCGGGACAATGCTTTCTTT. The full variable domain, rest sourced from reference TRBV11-1 and TRBJ1-1, is EAEVAQSPRYKITEKSQAVAFWCDPISGHATLYWYRQILGQGPELLVQFQDESVVDDSQLPKDRFSAERLKGVDSTLKIQPAELGDSAMYLCASSLDRDNAFFGQGTRLTVV.

This clonotype turned up a few times. The chain joins TRBV5-8 to TRBJ2-5, with D perhaps TRBD1 (6 bases). The CDR3 contains 15 residues. Per the germline V gene, CDR1 is SGHTS and CDR2 is YDEGEE. V dropped 4 bases and J dropped 3 bases, with 16 bases sitting between them. CDR3 coding DNA: TGTGCCAGCAGCCCAAAAGGGACATCGGAAGAGACCCAGTACTTC. Protein product: CASSPKGTSEETQYF.

This clonotype was seen a handful of times. The CDR3 sequence is CASIEGMWGTEAFF. In DNA, the CDR3 is TGTGCCAGCATAGAGGGGATGTGGGGCACTGAAGCTTTCTTT. This chain links TRBV6-2 or TRBV6-3 with TRBJ1-1, with D possibly matching TRBD1 (5 bases). CDR1 MNHEY and CDR2 SVGEGT come from the germline V gene. The CDR3 consists of 14 residues. V lost 7 bases to trimming and J lost 4 bases, with 16 bases between them.

The gene calls are TRBV6-4 and TRBJ1-1; D is unclear. This CDR3 comprises 13 residues. V was cut by 4 bases and J by 1 base, with 7 bases left in between. Germline assignment: CDR1 MRHNA and CDR2 SNTAGT. The CDR3: CASSVTANTEAFF. The CDR3 coding sequence is TGTGCCAGCAGTGTCACAGCGAACACTGAAGCTTTCTTT.

This clonotype was counted only a few times. The chain joins TRBV7-6 to TRBJ2-1, with a tentative D call TRBD2 (7 bases). Trimming pared 4 bases from V and 2 bases from J, leaving 15 bases between. The germline CDR1 and CDR2 sequences are SGHVS and FNYEAQ. The CDR3 spans 16 residues. Here the CDR3 DNA reads TGTGCCAGCAGCTCAGTCGGGGGGCCAACCTACAATGAGCAGTTCTTC. Translated, it gives CASSSVGGPTYNEQFF.

This clonotype was seen repeatedly, ten times or more. The V call is TRBV12-3 or TRBV12-4, the J call TRBJ1-1, with a possible D match to TRBD1 (6 bases). The CDR3 runs 13 residues. V lost 6 bases and J 1 base, leaving 9 bases between the germline ends. CDR3 region: CASSLQGNTEAFF. CDR3 sequence (DNA): TGTGCCAGCAGCTTACAGGGGAACACTGAAGCTTTCTTT.

This clonotype was seen many times. J is TRBJ2-5 and V is TRBV27; weak D call: TRBD2 (5 bases). Deletions cut 10 bases from V and 2 bases from J, with 11 bases between. Germline V gene sequence: CDR1 MNHEY, CDR2 SMNVEV (reference sequence). The CDR3 length is 12 residues. CDR3 in amino acids: CATGLKQETQYF. The CDR3 DNA is TGTGCCACTGGACTTAAACAAGAGACCCAGTACTTC.

V gene TRBV11-3 combines with J gene TRBJ2-5; the D call may be TRBD1 or TRBD2 (5 bases each). Germline V gene lookup returns CDR1 SGHNT and CDR2 YENEEA. The CDR3 is 12 amino acids. Deletions cut 8 bases from V and 5 bases from J, with 12 bases between. CDR3 sequence: CASQGEGETQYF. The CDR3 bases are TGTGCCAGCCAGGGCGAGGGGGAGACCCAGTACTTC.

This clonotype showed up just a few times. The genes are TRBV28 and TRBJ2-1, with 13 positions matching TRBD2. The junction had 6 bases not matched to a gene; V was cut back by 3 bases and J by 7 bases. The CDR3 sequence is 16 residues long. The germline gives CDR1 MDHEN, CDR2 SYDVKM. CDR3 coding DNA: TGTGCCAGCAGTTTTCTACTAGCGGGGGGGCTTAATGAGCAGTTCTTC. Residues: CASSFLLAGGLNEQFF.